This entry lists 12 T cell receptor beta chains sequenced from one sample in a study of cytomegalovirus exposure and HLA in healthy donors. Primers for the PCR totalled 60 Vbeta and 13 Jbeta. This table comes from immunoSEQ multiplex PCR, and its TCRdb copy is limited to in-frame clones, with some not included. The table has some 180,000 clones, around 80% seen once; the top ten hold about 1.5%. Source material: PBMCs. These receptors came from a man between 18 and 29 years old in good health and CMV-seronegative.

This clone has just one count. The chain carries TRBV5-1 and TRBJ2-5; D is unresolved. The J call may be wrong; the DNA end is better matched by TRBJ2-7. Per the germline V gene, CDR1 is SGHRS and CDR2 is YFSETQ. The CDR3 is made up of 14 amino acids. The CDR3: CASSPERASYEQYF. CDR3 bases: TGCGCCAGCAGCCCCGAAAGAGCTTCCTACGAGCAGTACTTC.

The V and J genes are TRBV27 and TRBJ2-3; perhaps TRBD1 as D (5 bases). The germline V and J ends were trimmed by 0 bases and 11 bases, with 18 bases remaining between them. CDR3 length: 15 amino acids. Germline V gene data show CDR1 as MNHEY and CDR2 as SMNVEV (reference sequence). CDR3 sequence: CASSLSDRVIDGQYF. The CDR3 DNA sequence: TGTGCCAGCAGTTTATCCGACAGAGTAATAGATGGGCAGTATTTT.

The chain joins TRBV28 to TRBJ1-2, with D possibly matching TRBD1 (6 bases). The CDR3 spans 18 residues. V lost 5 bases and J lost 6, with 28 bases in between. Germline CDR1 is MDHEN and CDR2 is SYDVKM. CDR3 residues: CASSPRGASWRRSHGYTF. Written as DNA, the CDR3 is TGTGCCAGCAGTCCGCGGGGGGCATCCTGGCGCAGGTCTCATGGCTACACCTTC.

In its sample, this clone was seen a few times. The V call is TRBV5-1, the J call TRBJ2-7; perhaps TRBD2 as D (6 bases). V lost 0 bases and J lost 9, with 16 bases in between. CDR3 length: 14 residues. In germline, CDR1 is SGHRS, CDR2 YFSETQ. CDR3 nucleotide sequence: TGCGCCAGCAGCTTGGGACGGGTCAACGGGGGGCAGTACTTC. Translated, it gives CASSLGRVNGGQYF.

This clone was seen just once. V is TRBV2 and J is TRBJ1-3, with D uncertain. V was shortened by 6 bases and J by 1 base, with 4 bases between the two germline ends. This CDR3 has 12 amino acids. Germline V CDR1 and CDR2: SNHLY, FYNNEI. Written as DNA, the CDR3 is TGTGCCAGCAGCTTATCTGGAAACACCATATATTTT. Residues: CASSLSGNTIYF.

The count of this clone is one. This chain joins TRBV5-1 and TRBJ1-3; D may be TRBD1 (5 bases). The V end was cut by 2 bases, the J end by 6 bases, with 12 bases between. Germline CDR1 is SGHRS and CDR2 is YFSETQ. The CDR3 totals 14 residues. The CDR3: CASSFAGVENTIYF. As DNA, the CDR3 is TGCGCCAGCAGCTTTGCGGGGGTGGAAAACACCATATATTTT.

The rearrangement joins TRBV10-3 to TRBJ1-1; a weak D match, TRBD1 (5 bases). Germline CDR1 is ENHRY and CDR2 is SYGVKD. V shed 4 bases and J shed 8 bases, with 8 bases lying between them. The CDR3 contains 11 residues. The CDR3, as DNA: TGTGCCATCAGTGGGCAGGGAGAAGCTTTCTTT. It codes for CAISGQGEAFF.

The gene calls are TRBV6-1 and TRBJ1-5; maybe TRBD1 (5 bases). Germline V CDR1 and CDR2: MNHNS, SASEGT. This CDR3 comprises 13 residues. V lost 7 bases and J lost 5, with 12 bases in between. Here the CDR3 reads CASTAGFDQPQHF. The CDR3 nucleotides read TGTGCCAGCACCGCAGGGTTCGATCAGCCCCAGCATTTT.

The rearrangement uses TRBV6-1 and TRBJ2-1, with 7 bases lining up with TRBD2. CDR3 size: 14 residues. Losses at the gene ends were 2 bases for V and 8 bases for J; bases not matched to a gene: 6. Germline CDR1 MNHNS, CDR2 SASEGT. CDR3 amino acids: CASSETVRGDEQFF. As DNA, the CDR3 is TGTGCCAGCAGTGAAACGGTCCGGGGGGATGAGCAGTTCTTC.

The genes are TRBV27 and TRBJ1-1; the match to TRBD1 covers 10 bases. This CDR3 has 12 residues. After removal of 11 bases from V and 5 bases from J, the junction contained 5 bases not matched to a gene. Germline values: CDR1 MNHEY, CDR2 SMNVEV (reference sequence). Written as DNA, the CDR3 is TGTGCCCAGAGGGGACAGGGGACTGAAGCTTTCTTT. Translated: CAQRGQGTEAFF.

This clone has just a few counts. The chain uses TRBV19 and TRBJ1-4; 7 bases agree with TRBD1. CDR1 and CDR2 from the germline V gene are LNHDA and SQIVND (reference sequence). The CDR3 is 14 amino acids. The V segment lost 8 bases and the J segment 3 bases; nucleotides outside the gene matches: 6. CDR3 coding DNA: TGTGCCAGTTCACAAGGGGGCTCTAATGAAAAACTGTTTTTT. Translation gives CASSQGGSNEKLFF.

The chain recombines TRBV2 with TRBJ2-7; D is undetermined. V was clipped by 6 bases and J by 3 bases, with 6 bases between them. CDR3 length: 11 residues. Germline V gene sequence: CDR1 SNHLY, CDR2 FYNNEI. The CDR3 region is CASRENYEQYF. The CDR3 DNA reads as TGTGCCAGCAGGGAGAACTACGAGCAGTACTTC.